This T cell receptor (beta chain) was obtained from a study of cytomegalovirus exposure and HLA in healthy donors (dated by TCRdb to 2016 to 2017). Notes on the research overall: An earlier analysis of approximately 640 of the donors reported 276 Gb of sequence data and approximately 110 million unique TCR beta sequences from about 179 million T cells. Because of strong linkage in the cohort, 4 to 6 DR-DQ haplotypes were treated as single units for association and clustering. An earlier analysis of several hundred of the donors applied high-throughput TCR beta sequencing to assess whether each TCR beta V gene segment acted as functional or pseudogenic. The study profiled the T cell repertoires of 666 subjects by immunosequencing and related them to cytomegalovirus serostatus. All discovery cohort repertoires had been generated using a single sequencing platform. The number of typed donors differed by locus: 629-630 for A, B, C, DRB1 and DQB1; 500 to 550 for DQA1; around 580 for DPA1; and some 470 for DPB1. Rather than using new phenotypic data, the later analysis identified candidate immune exposures from TCR beta sequences and from how often those sequences occurred across donors. A later analysis re-analyzed previously published TCR beta repertoires from approximately 670 donors and added high-resolution HLA genotyping to study TCR occurrence patterns. Genome-wide SNP genotypes for about three fifths of the roughly 670 donors were used in a later genetic analysis, which treated that subset as a discovery cohort. Besides the first cohort of 500 to 700 subjects, a separate validation cohort made up of 120 different subjects was used. Alongside the repertoire data, information on donor age, sex, ethnicity and CMV serostatus was compiled. The study aimed to test whether cataloging public T cell receptors could reveal signatures of past pathogen exposure. Both class I and class II loci were covered by HLA typing, at four-digit resolution. To predict cytomegalovirus infection status, the study combined high-throughput TCR immunosequencing, statistical association of individual TCRs with disease status, and machine learning. Around 320 gigabases of sequencing data and roughly 90 million unique TCR sequences were included in an early release covering around 650 HLA-typed donors. Across approximately 420 genotyped donors of the cohort, an average of about 240,000 unique TCR beta nucleotide sequences per donor were sequenced, and roughly 17% of those sequences were non-productive. Among the roughly 390 genotyped donors, 75% to 90% belonged to the genetic ancestry cluster associated with self-reported Caucasian donors.

General findings and caveats noted by the study authors: The classifier was reported to diagnose cytomegalovirus status with high specificity and sensitivity in both the original and validation cohorts. In a later genetic analysis, a missense DCLRE1C variant was associated with V-gene and J-gene trimming of TCR beta chains, and the association was replicated in an independent cohort. In a later analysis, HLA-associated TCR beta chains were found to be more clonally expanded and to have lower generation probabilities than equally common non-associated chains. The study listed 164 TCR beta chains as associated with cytomegalovirus. Several of the top co-occurrence clusters appeared to be linked to parvovirus B19, influenza, CMV and Epstein-Barr virus, according to a later analysis. Approximately 16 rarely observed V segments, including chromosome 9 orphons, were excluded from the earlier analysis of a few hundred of the donors because counts were too low. When HLA alleles, especially DR and DQ, strongly co-occurred, attributing TCR associations to individual alleles was difficult. A few of the identified cytomegalovirus-associated TCR beta chains were confirmed in vitro to be specific for cytomegalovirus antigens. CMV serostatus was the only immune exposure information available for the cohort. A further reported finding was that TCR beta sequences accurately predicted the HLA-A and HLA-B alleles for most subjects in the first cohort. In an earlier analysis of 450 to 750 of the donors, most TCR beta V segments appeared in productive rearrangements about 87% or about 30% of the time, broadly matching IMGT annotations. Compared with the 666-donor mean, donors in an Asian-associated ancestry cluster had fewer N-insertions in productive TCRs, according to a later genetic analysis. Linkage disequilibrium might explain the correlated functional status among segregating V segments, but an unknown experimental factor could not be ruled out. The sequencing pipeline was judged likely to have produced a cluster of highly shared sequence variants as a technical artifact. The authors suggested that the approach could potentially be extended to other disease states and immunological phenotypes. Specific HLA alleles were associated with over 15,000 TCR beta sequences at a false discovery rate of 0.05 in a later analysis. According to a later analysis, TCR association rates differed among HLA loci, with DRB1 alleles showing the most associated TCRs and HLA-C alleles showing the fewest. Because HLA typing was missing for some donors at each locus, association tests included only the typed subset. The presence/absence analyses assumed that sequencing depth was roughly uniform across donors, and that assumption may not be true. In a later analysis, most CMV-associated TCR beta chains were found to appear HLA-restricted, with HLA associations seemingly driven largely by CMV exposure. Most TCR sequences were seen in very few donors, while some public TCRs were found in many individuals. In this cohort, only TCR beta chains were sequenced, and detectable features were limited by the absence of alpha or paired-chain data.

To note about this clone: The antigen it recognizes is unknown. The record has no base qualities; no much larger clone is one base away.

Receptors were amplified or captured by the immunoSEQ multiplex PCR assay. A mixture of 60 forward primers for TCR Vbeta segments and 13 reverse primers for TCR Jbeta segments was used in the multiplex PCR. The CDR3 region of rearranged TCR beta genes was amplified from genomic DNA by a multiplex PCR assay. The Illumina HiSeq System was used to sequence the amplified TCR beta libraries as 87-base-pair reads. In the source study's methods: In a later analysis, tens of millions of unique TCR beta chains were counted across the roughly 670 repertoires, and some 10 million of these chains were shared by at least two donors. Raw reads were error-corrected and collapsed into unique sequences by a nearest-neighbor algorithm in which closely related sequences were merged to remove PCR and sequencing errors. CDR3 sequences were aligned to IMGT reference sequences to assign V, D and J gene segments. For a sequence to be retained, a match of at least six nucleotides was required to both a V gene segment and a J gene segment. Rearrangements were classified as productive when the CDR3 lacked stop codons and remained in frame with V and J, and all other rearrangements were classified as non-productive. CDR3 was defined by IMGT convention, running from the second conserved V-encoded cysteine to the conserved J-encoded phenylalanine. The earlier analysis of 587 of the donors excluded any sequence lacking an unambiguous match to a single V gene segment. An earlier analysis of around 600 of the donors classified V segments as functional when productive rearrangements were above 56.7% and as segregating when the standard deviation between donors was above 5%. A statistical classification framework was built to diagnose cytomegalovirus status from the catalog of TCR beta chain sequences. In a later analysis, TCR nucleotide sequences were compared against IMGT/GENE-DB human TR gene sequences so that V and J genes could be assigned. In a later analysis, CDR3 sequences and most-parsimonious VDJ recombination scenarios were assigned using the TCRdist pipeline. In a later analysis, every TCR beta chain was defined by the combination of its CDR3 amino acid sequence and its V-gene family, and reads without a unique V-gene family were dropped. A later analysis removed over 500 highly shared, low-generation-probability nucleotide sequences to deal with suspected cross-contamination and a sequencing artifact. A later analysis calculated a clonal expansion index for each public chain from normalized within-repertoire ranks of inferred template counts. In a later analysis, generation probabilities were computed using a VDJ recombination model fitted to out-of-frame rearrangements, and the results were checked against IGoR. In a later analysis, hypergeometric tests were used to score TCR-TCR, TCR-HLA and TCR-CMV co-occurrence, with a repertoire-size bias correction applied to TCR pairs. False discovery rates were estimated in a later analysis by permuting HLA or CMV assignments 20 times. A later analysis grouped co-occurring TCRs with DBSCAN, adding TCRdist sequence similarity when clustering within HLA-allele-positive subsets. Repertoires with fewer than 30,000 or more than 120,000 public chains, plus five repertoires with anomalous nucleotide sharing, were excluded from co-occurrence clustering. TCRdb mirrors the immuneACCESS table, restricted to in-frame sequences. Some clones are absent from its copies; in checked studies, under half trace to an unresolved V gene, and the reason for the others is unknown. The V and J calls and the clone size are those of that table, but D and trimming were determined from the DNA. The sample contains 110,000 or so clones, around 80% of them found a single time. The ten largest clones represent approximately 2% of the sample.

The cohort comprised 550 to 700 healthy bone marrow donors. At the time of sampling, every cohort member was nominally healthy, though immune exposures that went unrecorded were likely present. The donor was CMV seronegative and was included in the group of a few hundred seronegative cohort members. Each donor provided a peripheral blood sample, and peripheral blood mononuclear cells were used for TCR beta sequencing. Genomic DNA extraction from the blood cell samples was performed with the Qiagen DNeasy Blood Extraction Kit. The origin of this receptor is a young man in good health and CMV-seronegative. Sequencing used PBMCs.

Here the CDR3 is given as CATSRAGLASLTDTQYF. The sequenced DNA: TGTGCCACCAGCAGAGCTGGACTAGCGAGCCTCACAGATACGCAGTATTTT. The chain links TRBV15 with TRBJ2-3, with 9 bases matching TRBD2. The CDR3 runs 17 amino acids, cysteine and phenylalanine included. Kept here is only the CDR3 DNA, which spans 51 bases and is read in frame from base 1. Relative to germline, V is missing 1 base and J is missing 2 bases, with 7 bases of the junction outside any gene match. According to the germline V gene (reference sequence), CDR1 reads LNHNV and CDR2 reads YYDKDF.